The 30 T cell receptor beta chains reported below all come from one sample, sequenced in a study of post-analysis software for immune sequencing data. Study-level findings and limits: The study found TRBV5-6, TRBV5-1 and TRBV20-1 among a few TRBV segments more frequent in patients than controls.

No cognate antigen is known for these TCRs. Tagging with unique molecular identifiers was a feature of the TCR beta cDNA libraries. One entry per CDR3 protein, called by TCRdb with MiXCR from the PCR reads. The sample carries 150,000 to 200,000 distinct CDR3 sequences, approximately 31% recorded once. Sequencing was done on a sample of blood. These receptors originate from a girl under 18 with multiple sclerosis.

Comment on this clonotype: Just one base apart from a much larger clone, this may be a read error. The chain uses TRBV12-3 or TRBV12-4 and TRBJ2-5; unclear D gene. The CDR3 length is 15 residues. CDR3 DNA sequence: TGTGCCAGCAGTTTTGTCCTTGGGTCCCAAGGGACCCAGTACTTC. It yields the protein CASSFVLGSQGTQYF.

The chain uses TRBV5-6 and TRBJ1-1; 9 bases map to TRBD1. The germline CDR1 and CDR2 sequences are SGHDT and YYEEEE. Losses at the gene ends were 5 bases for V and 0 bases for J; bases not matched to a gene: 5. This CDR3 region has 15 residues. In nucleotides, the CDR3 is TGTGCCAGCAGTCCCGGGACAGGGATGAACACTGAAGCTTTCTTT. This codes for CASSPGTGMNTEAFF.

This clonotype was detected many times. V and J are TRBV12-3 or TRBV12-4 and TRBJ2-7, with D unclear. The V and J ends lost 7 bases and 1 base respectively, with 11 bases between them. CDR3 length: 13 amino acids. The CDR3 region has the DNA TGTGCCAGCACGACGGGCTATTCCTACGAGCAGTACTTC. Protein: CASTTGYSYEQYF.

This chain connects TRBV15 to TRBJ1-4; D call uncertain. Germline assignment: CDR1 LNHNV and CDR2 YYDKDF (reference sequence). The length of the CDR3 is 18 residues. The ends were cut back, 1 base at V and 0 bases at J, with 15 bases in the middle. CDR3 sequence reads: CATSRVRTDVPTNEKLFF. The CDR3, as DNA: TGTGCCACCAGCAGAGTCAGGACCGACGTCCCAACTAATGAAAAACTGTTTTTT. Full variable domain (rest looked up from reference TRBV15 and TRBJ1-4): DAMVIQNPRYQVTQFGKPVTLSCSQTLNHNVMYWYQQKSSQAPKLLFHYYDKDFNNEADTPDNFQSRRPNTSFCFLDIRSPGLGDTAMYLCATSRVRTDVPTNEKLFFGSGTQLSVL.

Here the CDR3 reads CASSYFSGEGGYTF. DNA for the CDR3: TGTGCCAGCAGTTACTTCTCGGGGGAGGGCGGCTACACCTTC. The chain recombines TRBV6-5 with TRBJ1-2; D is possibly TRBD1 (5 bases). The V gene's germline CDR1 is MNHEY and CDR2 SVGAGI. V dropped 1 base and J dropped 8 bases, with 14 bases sitting between them. There are 14 residues in the CDR3.

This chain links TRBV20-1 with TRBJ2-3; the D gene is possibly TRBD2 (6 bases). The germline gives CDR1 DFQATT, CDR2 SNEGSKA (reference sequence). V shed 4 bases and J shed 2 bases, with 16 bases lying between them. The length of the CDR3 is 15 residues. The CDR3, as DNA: TGCAGTGCTAAACGGGGCGGGACTGACACAGATACGCAGTATTTT. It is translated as CSAKRGGTDTDTQYF.

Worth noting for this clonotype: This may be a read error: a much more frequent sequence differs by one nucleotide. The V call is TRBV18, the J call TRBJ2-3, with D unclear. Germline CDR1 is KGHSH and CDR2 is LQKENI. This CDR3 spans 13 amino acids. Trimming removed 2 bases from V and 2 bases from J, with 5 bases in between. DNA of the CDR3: TGTGCCAGCTCACCAGGGAACACAGATACGCAGTATTTT. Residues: CASSPGNTDTQYF.

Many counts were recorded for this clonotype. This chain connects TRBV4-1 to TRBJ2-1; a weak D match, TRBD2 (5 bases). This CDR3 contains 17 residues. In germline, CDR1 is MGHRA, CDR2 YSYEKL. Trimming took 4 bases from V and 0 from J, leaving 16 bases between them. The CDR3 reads CASSPVDGKSSYNEQFF. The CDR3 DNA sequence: TGCGCCAGCAGCCCGGTCGACGGGAAAAGCTCCTACAATGAGCAGTTCTTC.

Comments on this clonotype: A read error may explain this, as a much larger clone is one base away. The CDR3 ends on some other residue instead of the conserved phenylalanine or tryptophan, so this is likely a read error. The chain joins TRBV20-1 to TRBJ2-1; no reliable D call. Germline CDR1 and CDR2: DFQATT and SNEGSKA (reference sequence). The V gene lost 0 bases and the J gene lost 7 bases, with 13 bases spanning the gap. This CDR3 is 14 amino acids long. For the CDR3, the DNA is TGCAGTGCTAGAGATCGGGCGACTGGAAATGAGCAGTTCTGC. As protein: CSARDRATGNEQFC.

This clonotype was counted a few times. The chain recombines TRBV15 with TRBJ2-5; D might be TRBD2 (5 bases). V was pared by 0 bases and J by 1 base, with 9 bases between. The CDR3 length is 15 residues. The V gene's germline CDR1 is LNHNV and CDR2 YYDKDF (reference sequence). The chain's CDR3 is CATSRERRSQETQYF. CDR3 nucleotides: TGTGCCACCAGCAGAGAGCGGAGGTCCCAAGAGACCCAGTACTTC.

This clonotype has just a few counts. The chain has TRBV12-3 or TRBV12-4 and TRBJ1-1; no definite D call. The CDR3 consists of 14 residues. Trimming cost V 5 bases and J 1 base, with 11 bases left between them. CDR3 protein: CASSPTEGNTEAFF. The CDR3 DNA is TGTGCCAGCAGTCCGACGGAAGGGAACACTGAAGCTTTCTTT.

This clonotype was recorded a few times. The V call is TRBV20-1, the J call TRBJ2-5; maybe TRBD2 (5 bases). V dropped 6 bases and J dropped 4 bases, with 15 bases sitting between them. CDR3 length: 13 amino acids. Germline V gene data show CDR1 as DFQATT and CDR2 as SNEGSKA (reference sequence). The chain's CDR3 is CSAVRGLGETQYF. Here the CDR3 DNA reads TGCAGTGCAGTGCGCGGGCTGGGAGAGACCCAGTACTTC.

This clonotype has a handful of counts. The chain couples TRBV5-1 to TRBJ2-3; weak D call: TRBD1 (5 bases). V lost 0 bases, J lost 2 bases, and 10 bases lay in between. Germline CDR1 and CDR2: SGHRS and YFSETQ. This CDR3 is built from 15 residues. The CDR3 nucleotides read TGCGCCAGCAGCTTGGGTAACAGGCCCACAGATACGCAGTATTTT. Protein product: CASSLGNRPTDTQYF. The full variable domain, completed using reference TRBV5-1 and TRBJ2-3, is KAGVTQTPRYLIKTRGQQVTLSCSPISGHRSVSWYQQTPGQGLQFLFEYFSETQRNKGNFPGRFSGRQFSNSRSEMNVSTLELGDSALYLCASSLGNRPTDTQYFGPGTRLTVL.

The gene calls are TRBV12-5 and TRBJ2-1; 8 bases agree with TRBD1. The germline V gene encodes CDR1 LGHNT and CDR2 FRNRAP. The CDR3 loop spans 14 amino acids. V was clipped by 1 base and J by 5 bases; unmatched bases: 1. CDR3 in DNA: TGTGCTAGTGGTTTGGGACAGGGGCACAATGAGCAGTTCTTC. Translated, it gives CASGLGQGHNEQFF. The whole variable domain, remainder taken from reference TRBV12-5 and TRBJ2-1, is DARVTQTPRHKVTEMGQEVTMRCQPILGHNTVFWYRQTMMQGLELLAYFRNRAPLDDSGMPKDRFSAEMPDATLATLKIQPSEPRDSAVYFCASGLGQGHNEQFFGPGTRLTVL.

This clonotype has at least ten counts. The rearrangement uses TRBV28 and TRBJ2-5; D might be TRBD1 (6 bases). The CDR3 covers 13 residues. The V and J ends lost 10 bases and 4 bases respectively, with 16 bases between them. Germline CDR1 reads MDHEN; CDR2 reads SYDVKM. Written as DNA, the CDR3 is TGTGCCACTTACAGGGATTTAGGAGAGACCCAGTACTTC. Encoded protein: CATYRDLGETQYF.

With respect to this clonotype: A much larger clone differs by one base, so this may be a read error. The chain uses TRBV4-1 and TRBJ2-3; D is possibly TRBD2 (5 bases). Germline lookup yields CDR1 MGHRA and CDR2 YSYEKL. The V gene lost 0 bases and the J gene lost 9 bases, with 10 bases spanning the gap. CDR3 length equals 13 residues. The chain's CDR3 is CASSQDSTRTQYF. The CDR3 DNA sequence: TGCGCCAGCAGCCAAGATTCCACTAGAACGCAGTATTTT.

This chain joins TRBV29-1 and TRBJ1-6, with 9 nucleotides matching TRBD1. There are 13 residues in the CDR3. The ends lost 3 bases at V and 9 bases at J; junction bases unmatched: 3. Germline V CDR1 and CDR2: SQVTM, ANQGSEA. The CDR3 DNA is TGCAGCGTTGAGGAGGACAGGGGTTCACCCCTCCACTTT. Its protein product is CSVEEDRGSPLHF.

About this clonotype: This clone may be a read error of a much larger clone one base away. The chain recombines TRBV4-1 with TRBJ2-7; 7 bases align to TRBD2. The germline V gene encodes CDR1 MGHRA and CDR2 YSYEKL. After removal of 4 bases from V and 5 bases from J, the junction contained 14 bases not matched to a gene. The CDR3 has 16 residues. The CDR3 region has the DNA TGCGCCAGCAGCCCTGGTCGGACTAGGACCATCAACGAGCAGTACTTC. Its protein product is CASSPGRTRTINEQYF.

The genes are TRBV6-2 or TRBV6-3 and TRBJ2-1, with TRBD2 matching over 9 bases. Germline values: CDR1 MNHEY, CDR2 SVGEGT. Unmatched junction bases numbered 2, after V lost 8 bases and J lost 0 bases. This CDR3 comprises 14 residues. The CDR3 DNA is TGTGCCAGCGTTAGCGGGAGCTCCTACAATGAGCAGTTCTTC. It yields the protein CASVSGSSYNEQFF.

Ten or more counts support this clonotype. The CDR3 here is CASSQTSGGYEQYF. The CDR3, as DNA: TGTGCCAGCAGTCAGACTAGCGGAGGTTACGAGCAGTACTTC. The chain recombines TRBV6-5 with TRBJ2-7, with 9 bases fitting TRBD2. Germline V gives CDR1 MNHEY, CDR2 SVGAGI. V was pared by 5 bases and J by 4 bases, with 6 bases of the junction left unmatched. This CDR3 comprises 14 residues.

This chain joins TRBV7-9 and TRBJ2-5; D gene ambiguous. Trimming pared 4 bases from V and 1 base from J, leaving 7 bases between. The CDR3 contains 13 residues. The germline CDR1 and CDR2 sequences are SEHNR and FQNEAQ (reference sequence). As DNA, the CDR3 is TGTGCCAGCAGCTCTAGTGTCCAAGAGACCCAGTACTTC. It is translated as CASSSSVQETQYF.

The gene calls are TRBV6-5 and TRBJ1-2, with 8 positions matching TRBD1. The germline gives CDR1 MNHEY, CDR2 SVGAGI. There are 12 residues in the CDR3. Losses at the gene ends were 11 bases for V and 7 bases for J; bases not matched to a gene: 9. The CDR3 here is CAVCGQGAGYTF. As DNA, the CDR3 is TGTGCCGTCTGCGGACAGGGCGCTGGCTACACCTTC.

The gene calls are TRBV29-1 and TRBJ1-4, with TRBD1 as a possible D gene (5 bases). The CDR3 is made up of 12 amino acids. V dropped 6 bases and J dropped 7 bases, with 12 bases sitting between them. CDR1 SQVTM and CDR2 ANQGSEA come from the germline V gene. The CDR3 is CSVGDGGEKLFF. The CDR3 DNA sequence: TGCAGCGTCGGTGACGGGGGTGAAAAACTGTTTTTT.

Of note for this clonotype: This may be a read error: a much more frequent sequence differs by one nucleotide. In nucleotides, the CDR3 is TGCAGCGTTGAACGTCAGGGTTACGGTGAGCAGTACTTC. It specifies CSVERQGYGEQYF. V usage is TRBV29-1 and J usage is TRBJ2-5; D might be TRBD1 (5 bases). The CDR3 spans 13 residues. CDR1 is SQVTM and CDR2 is ANQGSEA in the germline V gene. The ends were cut back, 2 bases at V and 11 bases at J, with 18 bases in the middle.

CDR3: CASSLMGSSFPNEQYF. CDR3 DNA: TGTGCCAGCAGCTTAATGGGCTCTAGTTTTCCGAACGAGCAGTACTTC. The chain combines TRBV7-3 with TRBJ2-7, with D uncertain. The CDR3 contains 16 residues. Germline V lookup: CDR1 SGHTA, CDR2 FQGTGA. The V end lost 1 base, the J end lost 5 bases, and 18 bases lay between the germline ends.

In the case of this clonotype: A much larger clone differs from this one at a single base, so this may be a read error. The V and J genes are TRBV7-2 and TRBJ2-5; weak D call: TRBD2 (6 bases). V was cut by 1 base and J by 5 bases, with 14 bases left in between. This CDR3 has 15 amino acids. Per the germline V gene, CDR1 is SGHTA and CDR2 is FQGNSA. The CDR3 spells CASSLVRGSGETQYF. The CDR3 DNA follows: TGTGCCAGCAGCTTAGTTCGGGGGTCGGGCGAGACCCAGTACTTC. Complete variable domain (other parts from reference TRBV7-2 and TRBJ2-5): GAGVSQSPSNKVTEKGKDVELRCDPISGHTALYWYRQSLGQGLEFLIYFQGNSAPDKSGLPSDRFSAERTGGSVSTLTIQRTQQEDSAVYLCASSLVRGSGETQYFGPGTRLLVL.

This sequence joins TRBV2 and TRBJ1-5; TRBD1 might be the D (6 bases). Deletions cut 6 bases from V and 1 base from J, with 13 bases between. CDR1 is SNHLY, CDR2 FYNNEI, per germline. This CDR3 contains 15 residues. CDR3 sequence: CASSEGEASNQPQHF. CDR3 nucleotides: TGTGCCAGCAGCGAGGGGGAGGCAAGCAATCAGCCCCAGCATTTT.

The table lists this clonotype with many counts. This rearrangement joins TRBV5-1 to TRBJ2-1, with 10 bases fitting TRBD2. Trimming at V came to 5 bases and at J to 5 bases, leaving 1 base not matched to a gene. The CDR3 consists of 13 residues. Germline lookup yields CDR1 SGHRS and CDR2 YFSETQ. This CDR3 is CASRLAGNNEQFF. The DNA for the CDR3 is TGCGCCAGCAGACTAGCGGGGAACAATGAGCAGTTCTTC.

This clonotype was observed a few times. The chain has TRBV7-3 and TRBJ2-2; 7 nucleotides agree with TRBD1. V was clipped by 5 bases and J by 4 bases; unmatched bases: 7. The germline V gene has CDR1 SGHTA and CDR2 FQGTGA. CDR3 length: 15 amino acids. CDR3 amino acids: CASSPEGAGTGELFF. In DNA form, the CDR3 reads TGTGCCAGCAGCCCCGAGGGGGCGGGCACCGGGGAGCTGTTTTTT.

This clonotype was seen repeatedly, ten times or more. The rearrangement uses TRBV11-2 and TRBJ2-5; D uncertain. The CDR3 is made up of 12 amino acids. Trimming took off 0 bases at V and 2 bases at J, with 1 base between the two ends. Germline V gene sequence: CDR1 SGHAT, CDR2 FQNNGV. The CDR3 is CASSLDQETQYF. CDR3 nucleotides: TGTGCCAGCAGCTTAGATCAAGAGACCCAGTACTTC.